This entry is about one T cell receptor beta chain. What it recognizes is unknown. The data are from a study of PD-1 blockade in classical Hodgkin lymphoma. General study points: At baseline, newly diagnosed patients reportedly showed less TCR diversity than healthy donors. Complete responders started with a diversity level that resembled newly diagnosed patients at baseline.

Time point denoted: cycle 4 day 1 (C4D1), after less than 7 weeks of nivolumab. All trial patients relapsed after autologous stem cell transplantation. Sequencing used immunoSEQ multiplex PCR; TCRdb keeps in-frame clones, though not all of them. The sample shows about 33,000 clones, roughly 76% of them seen only once. The CDR3 has 15 residues. Germline assignment: CDR1 SEHNR and CDR2 FQNEAQ (reference sequence). V was trimmed by 6 bases and J by 7 bases, leaving 22 bases between them. V and J are TRBV7-9 and TRBJ2-7, with a tentative D call TRBD1 (6 bases). The input for sequencing was peripheral blood mononuclear cells (PBMCs), taken before the fourth cycle of nivolumab. The sequence derives from a human donor with classical Hodgkin lymphoma. DNA for the CDR3: TGTGCCAGCAGGTACTCGGGACAAGTCGTTAATGAGCAGTACTTC. Translating gives CASRYSGQVVNEQYF.